These 16 T cell receptor beta chains share one sample of origin, sequenced in a study of blood T cell repertoires in COVID-19. Repertoires were generated with immunoSEQ multiplex PCR, while TCRdb's copy carries only in-frame clones and drops some. The repertoire includes over 130,000 clones, approximately 78% of them detected once, and less than 5% sits in the top ten. Input material: peripheral blood. Receptors originate from a woman of 80 years or more with acute or convalescent COVID-19.

The V call is TRBV9, the J call TRBJ1-2; the match to TRBD1 covers 9 bases. The CDR3 sequence is 15 residues long. With V trimmed by 0 bases and J by 5 bases, 5 bases remained unmatched. Germline lookup yields CDR1 SGDLS and CDR2 YYNGEE. CDR3 protein: CASSVGLQGAYGYTF. The CDR3 DNA sequence: TGTGCCAGCAGCGTAGGCCTACAGGGGGCGTATGGCTACACCTTC.

This clone appeared a single time. The chain couples TRBV28 to TRBJ1-2; D uncertain. The length of the CDR3 is 14 residues. With 5 bases removed from V and 2 bases from J, the gap between germline ends came to 12 bases. Per the germline V gene, CDR1 is MDHEN and CDR2 is SYDVKM. CDR3 in amino acids: CASSRGGLNYGYTF. The CDR3, as DNA: TGTGCCAGCAGTCGAGGTGGATTGAACTATGGCTACACCTTC.

The table lists this clone with a count of one. The V gene is TRBV29-1, the J gene TRBJ2-1; 12 nucleotides match TRBD2. Germline CDR1 and CDR2: SQVTM and ANQGSEA. The CDR3 covers 14 residues. V dropped 4 bases and J dropped 4; count of bases not matched to a gene: 2. CDR3 loop: CSVGTSGAYNEQFF. CDR3 DNA: TGCAGCGTTGGGACTAGCGGGGCTTACAATGAGCAGTTCTTC.

The rearrangement links TRBV2 to TRBJ2-5; D ambiguous. Germline lookup yields CDR1 SNHLY and CDR2 FYNNEI. The CDR3 totals 13 residues. V was shortened by 4 bases and J by 4 bases, with 10 bases between the two germline ends. The CDR3 nucleotides read TGTGCCAGCAGTGGTTATGGCGGAGAGACCCAGTACTTC. This sequence encodes CASSGYGGETQYF. Together with reference TRBV2 and TRBJ2-5, the CDR3 gives the full variable domain: EPEVTQTPSHQVTQMGQEVILRCVPISNHLYFYWYRQILGQKVEFLVSFYNNEISEKSEIFDDQFSVERPDGSNFTLKIRSTKLEDSAMYFCASSGYGGETQYFGPGTRLLVL.

The chain links TRBV10-3 to TRBJ2-7, with D tentatively TRBD2 (6 bases). Germline CDR1 and CDR2: ENHRY and SYGVKD. The CDR3 length is 15 residues. Trimming left V 0 bases short and J 0 bases short, with 9 bases between. CDR3 bases: TGTGCCATCAGTGAGTCGATGGGGGGCTCCTACGAGCAGTACTTC. This codes for CAISESMGGSYEQYF.

The chain carries TRBV30 and TRBJ2-2; no reliable D call. The CDR3 spans 13 residues. V was shortened by 2 bases and J by 1 base, with 5 bases between the two germline ends. CDR1 is GTSNPN, CDR2 SVGIG, per germline (reference sequence). The CDR3 sequence is CAWSRRNTGELFF. CDR3 nucleotide sequence: TGTGCCTGGAGTCGTCGGAACACCGGGGAGCTGTTTTTT.

CDR3 nucleotides: TGTGCCAGCAGTTACCGGGGGAGCACAGATACGCAGTATTTT. This translates into CASSYRGSTDTQYF. The J gene is TRBJ2-3, the V gene TRBV6-5; TRBD2 is a possible D gene (6 bases). CDR1 and CDR2 (germline): MNHEY, SVGAGI. This CDR3 is 14 amino acids long. Trimming shortened V by 2 bases and J by 0 bases, and 6 bases separated the two germline ends.

This chain links TRBV18 with TRBJ2-7, with 7 bases lining up with TRBD1. J gave up 1 base and V 3 bases, and 3 bases lay outside the gene matches. This CDR3 is built from 14 residues. Germline V gene sequence: CDR1 KGHSH, CDR2 LQKENI. CDR3 protein: CASSPQQGSYEQYF. The CDR3, as DNA: TGTGCCAGCTCACCCCAACAGGGGTCCTACGAGCAGTACTTC. Variable domain in full (rest from reference TRBV18 and TRBJ2-7): NAGVMQNPRHLVRRRGQEARLRCSPMKGHSHVYWYRQLPEEGLKFMVYLQKENIIDESGMPKERFSAEFPKEGPSILRIQQVVRGDSAAYFCASSPQQGSYEQYFGPGTRLTVT.

This clone showed up just once. The chain uses TRBV19 and TRBJ2-7; TRBD1 matches 8 bases. The CDR3 extends over 16 amino acids. Germline trimming cut 1 base from V and 0 bases from J; bases unmatched to any gene: 5. CDR1 is LNHDA, CDR2 SQIVND, per germline (reference sequence). CDR3 in amino acids: CASSIGQGNHSYEQYF. Here the CDR3 DNA reads TGTGCCAGTAGTATAGGACAGGGGAATCACTCCTACGAGCAGTACTTC.

The chain joins TRBV10-3 to TRBJ2-2, with 10 nucleotides matching TRBD1. CDR1 is ENHRY and CDR2 is SYGVKD in the germline V gene. Germline trimming cut 10 bases from V and 5 bases from J; bases unmatched to any gene: 7. The CDR3 consists of 14 residues. The CDR3: CATVQDRGTGELFF. As DNA, the CDR3 is TGTGCCACTGTACAGGACAGGGGGACCGGGGAGCTGTTTTTT.

The J gene is TRBJ2-1, the V gene TRBV5-4; 8 bases line up with TRBD1. CDR1 and CDR2 (germline): SGHNT, YYREEE (reference sequence). This CDR3 is 15 amino acids long. Trimming took 1 base from V and 7 from J; bases not matched to a gene: 7. CDR3 DNA sequence: TGTGCCAGCAGCTTGAAACAGGGGGTATGGAATGAGCAGTTCTTC. Protein sequence: CASSLKQGVWNEQFF. The full variable domain, rest sourced from reference TRBV5-4 and TRBJ2-1, is ETGVTQSPTHLIKTRGQQVTLRCSSQSGHNTVSWYQQALGQGPQFIFQYYREEENGRGNFPPRFSGLQFPNYSSELNVNALELDDSALYLCASSLKQGVWNEQFFGPGTRLTVL.

V is TRBV7-8 and J is TRBJ1-6, with 12 bases that match TRBD1. Unmatched junction bases numbered 2, after V lost 4 bases and J lost 7 bases. Germline lookup yields CDR1 SGHVS and CDR2 FQNEAQ. The CDR3 is 15 residues long. The CDR3 reads CASSWGTGGNSPLHF. The CDR3, as DNA: TGTGCCAGCAGCTGGGGGACAGGGGGCAATTCACCCCTCCACTTT.

The CDR3 region has the DNA TGTGCCAGTACTACTCAGGGGCTTACTGAAGCTTTCTTT. Its translation is CASTTQGLTEAFF. The chain has TRBV19 and TRBJ1-1; D might be TRBD1 (6 bases). The CDR3 covers 13 residues. The V end was cut by 7 bases, the J end by 5 bases, with 14 bases between. The germline V gene encodes CDR1 LNHDA and CDR2 SQIVND (reference sequence).

J is TRBJ2-1 and V is TRBV2; TRBD2 aligns across 15 bases. V dropped 4 bases and J dropped 4; count of bases not matched to a gene: 5. The CDR3 covers 17 residues. Germline V CDR1 and CDR2: SNHLY, FYNNEI. The DNA of the CDR3 is TGTGCCAGCAGTGGGACTAGCGGGAGGGCGGGTTACAATGAGCAGTTCTTC. Encoded protein: CASSGTSGRAGYNEQFF.

The gene calls are TRBV5-1 and TRBJ1-2; 8 bases are shared with TRBD1. The CDR3 loop spans 17 amino acids. The ends lost 4 bases at V and 4 bases at J; junction bases unmatched: 15. Germline V gene data show CDR1 as SGHRS and CDR2 as YFSETQ. DNA for the CDR3: TGCGCCAGCAGCCTCCAACGTACAGGGGGAGGTCTCTATGGCTACACCTTC. Protein product: CASSLQRTGGGLYGYTF.

This clone was seen a single time. V usage is TRBV24-1 and J usage is TRBJ2-5; a possible D gene is TRBD1 (5 bases). The germline V and J ends were trimmed by 5 bases and 2 bases, with 20 bases remaining between them. The CDR3 length is 17 residues. CDR1 and CDR2 (germline): KGHDR, SFDVKD. CDR3 amino acids: CATSALRQGSGQETQYF. The CDR3 DNA reads as TGTGCCACCAGTGCCCTACGCCAGGGATCTGGTCAAGAGACCCAGTACTTC.